This T cell receptor (beta chain) is drawn from a study of T cells expressing NK-cell markers. Study summary: Underlying the TCR beta repertoires were sorted CD3+CD56+NKG2C+, CD3+CD56+NKG2C- and CD3+CD56-NKG2C+ T cells.

CDR3 length equals 13 residues. Germline CDR1 and CDR2: MNHEY and SVGAGI. Reprocessing the 5' RACE reads, TCRdb reports a single entry for every CDR3 protein and omits DNA. The table lists about 190,000 distinct CDR3 sequences. The sequence derives from a man aged 18-70 years in good health. Sequenced material: blood T cells: a sorted CD56 or NKG2C T cell subset, CD4+ or CD8+ T cells, or bulk PBMC T cells (not recorded which). The V and J genes are TRBV6-5 and TRBJ2-7; TCRdb proposes TRBD1, but this gene call is untestable without DNA. The CDR3 spells CASSSPLTYEQYF.